Below, 22 T cell receptor beta chains from the same sample are listed, as sequenced in a study of blood T cell repertoires in COVID-19. Some clones are missing from TCRdb's copy, which holds only in-frame ones; the method was immunoSEQ multiplex PCR. The table lists 400,000 to 550,000 clones, nearly 90% of them singletons, with about 2% in the top ten. The specimen sequenced was PBMCs or T cells enriched from blood (not recorded which). The receptor set was obtained from a young woman with acute COVID-19.

The V gene is TRBV27, the J gene TRBJ2-7; 10 bases line up with TRBD1. This CDR3 spans 15 amino acids. Trimming cost V 3 bases and J 5 bases; bases outside gene matches: 7. Per germline, CDR1 MNHEY and CDR2 SMNVEV (reference sequence). The CDR3 bases are TGTGCCAGCAGTTTCGGGACAGGGGTTCGCCACGAGCAGTACTTC. It translates to CASSFGTGVRHEQYF.

V gene TRBV6-2 or TRBV6-3 combines with J gene TRBJ2-3, with 14 bases fitting TRBD2. This CDR3 has 16 residues. V shed 4 bases, J shed 2 bases, and the junction held 2 bases outside the gene matches. Germline CDR1 MNHEY, CDR2 SVGEGT. As DNA, the CDR3 is TGTGCCAGCAGTTTGGGACTAGCGGGGGTCACAGATACGCAGTATTTT. This codes for CASSLGLAGVTDTQYF.

The chain combines TRBV7-9 with TRBJ2-7; TRBD2 aligns across 7 bases. CDR3 length equals 14 residues. From germline, CDR1 is SEHNR and CDR2 FQNEAQ (reference sequence). V shed 8 bases and J 0 bases; nucleotides not matched to a gene: 7. The CDR3: CASSGGQSSYEQYF. The CDR3 bases are TGTGCCAGCTCGGGAGGACAAAGCTCCTACGAGCAGTACTTC.

The chain carries TRBV7-2 and TRBJ1-1; possibly TRBD1 for D (5 bases). The CDR3 runs to 14 residues. Trimming cost V 2 bases and J 3 bases, with 10 bases left between them. Germline CDR1 SGHTA, CDR2 FQGNSA. The chain's CDR3 is CASSLLAGHTEAFF. As DNA, the CDR3 is TGTGCCAGCAGCTTACTTGCAGGGCACACTGAAGCTTTCTTT.

V and J are TRBV18 and TRBJ1-3, with no clear D. Germline V gives CDR1 KGHSH, CDR2 LQKENI. The CDR3 contains 15 residues. V lost 4 bases and J lost 4, with 14 bases in between. In nucleotides, the CDR3 is TGTGCCAGCTCACTGATGACACCGCCGGGAAACACCATATATTTT. As protein: CASSLMTPPGNTIYF.

The rearrangement joins TRBV28 to TRBJ1-2, with 7 positions matching TRBD1. Per germline, CDR1 MDHEN and CDR2 SYDVKM. CDR3 length: 13 amino acids. V lost 7 bases to trimming and J lost 2 bases; unmatched junction nucleotides: 4. The CDR3 is CASNLQGNYGYTF. The CDR3 DNA sequence: TGTGCCAGCAACTTACAGGGGAACTATGGCTACACCTTC.

The chain links TRBV4-3 to TRBJ2-5, with 8 bases matching TRBD2. CDR1 is LGHNA and CDR2 is YSLEER in the germline V gene. This CDR3 comprises 19 residues. The junction had 17 bases not matched to a gene; V was cut back by 1 base and J by 4 bases. The DNA of the CDR3 is TGCGCCAGCAGCCAAGTAAACCTACGACCGGGACTAGGACCAGAGACCCAGTACTTC. It encodes CASSQVNLRPGLGPETQYF.

The chain employs TRBV11-2 and TRBJ2-3, with a tentative D call TRBD2 (5 bases). Between the trimmed V and J ends, which lost 5 bases and 1 base, there was a span of 16 bases. Germline loops: CDR1 SGHAT, CDR2 FQNNGV. CDR3 size: 16 residues. CDR3 region: CASSPRPREGTDTQYF. In DNA, the CDR3 is TGTGCCAGCAGCCCGAGGCCCCGGGAAGGCACAGATACGCAGTATTTT.

V usage is TRBV30 and J usage is TRBJ2-1; the match to TRBD2 covers 11 bases. After removal of 6 bases from V and 10 bases from J, the junction contained 5 bases not matched to a gene. The CDR3 spans 12 residues. Per germline, CDR1 GTSNPN and CDR2 SVGIG (reference sequence). The CDR3 spells CACSGRVSEQFF. CDR3 nucleotide sequence: TGTGCCTGTAGCGGGAGGGTCTCCGAGCAGTTCTTC.

V usage is TRBV6-5 and J usage is TRBJ2-7, with a tentative D call TRBD1 (6 bases). The length of the CDR3 is 13 residues. V lost 8 bases and J 0 bases, leaving 11 bases between the germline ends. Germline V gene lookup returns CDR1 MNHEY and CDR2 SVGAGI. In DNA, the CDR3 is TGTGCCAGCGGCCGGACAGCCTCCTACGAGCAGTACTTC. Amino acid sequence: CASGRTASYEQYF.

V is TRBV28 and J is TRBJ1-2, with 7 bases fitting TRBD1. The CDR3 totals 15 residues. Germline V gene data show CDR1 as MDHEN and CDR2 as SYDVKM. Losses at the gene ends were 2 bases for V and 3 bases for J; bases not matched to a gene: 6. The CDR3 is CASSLIDRDHYGYTF. CDR3 in DNA: TGTGCCAGCAGTTTAATAGACAGGGACCACTATGGCTACACCTTC.

This clone was counted once. This chain connects TRBV7-9 to TRBJ1-1; D is ambiguous. The CDR3 has 14 amino acids. Trimming removed 1 base from V and 5 bases from J, with 11 bases in between. Germline values: CDR1 SEHNR, CDR2 FQNEAQ (reference sequence). The CDR3: CASSLEGGETEAFF. The CDR3 DNA reads as TGTGCCAGCAGCTTAGAAGGCGGGGAAACTGAAGCTTTCTTT.

The rearrangement uses TRBV29-1 and TRBJ2-3, with 13 bases aligning to TRBD2. V dropped 3 bases and J dropped 4; count of bases not matched to a gene: 13. CDR3 size: 18 residues. Germline V gene data show CDR1 as SQVTM and CDR2 as ANQGSEA. The CDR3 sequence: CSVDGPRTSGSPPDTQYF. CDR3 DNA: TGCAGCGTTGATGGCCCAAGGACTAGCGGGAGCCCCCCAGATACGCAGTATTTT.

The CDR3 loop reads CASSLVVGTVSGNTIYF. The DNA of the CDR3 is TGTGCCAGCAGCTTAGTGGTCGGGACAGTTTCTGGAAACACCATATATTTT. The V call is TRBV7-9, the J call TRBJ1-3; 7 positions match TRBD1. Losses at the gene ends were 1 base for V and 1 base for J; bases not matched to a gene: 7. This CDR3 has 17 amino acids. The V gene's germline CDR1 is SEHNR and CDR2 FQNEAQ (reference sequence).

The chain joins TRBV4-1 to TRBJ2-5; the D gene is possibly TRBD1 (6 bases). V was clipped by 4 bases and J by 1 base, with 10 bases between them. This CDR3 is 14 amino acids long. Germline CDR1 MGHRA, CDR2 YSYEKL. CDR3 in amino acids: CASSLTGFQETQYF. The CDR3 region has the DNA TGCGCCAGCAGCCTAACAGGGTTCCAAGAGACCCAGTACTTC.

The chain joins TRBV5-1 to TRBJ2-7; 8 nucleotides agree with TRBD1. The germline V gene has CDR1 SGHRS and CDR2 YFSETQ. The junction had 2 bases not matched to a gene; V was cut back by 3 bases and J by 0 bases. CDR3 length: 14 residues. The CDR3 nucleotides are TGCGCCAGCAGCTGGACAGGGACCTCCTACGAGCAGTACTTC. Translation gives CASSWTGTSYEQYF.

A single count supports this clone. V usage is TRBV7-3 and J usage is TRBJ2-1, with 10 bases lining up with TRBD2. With 5 bases clipped from V and 9 bases from J, the junction kept 7 bases outside the gene matches. The CDR3 sequence is 14 residues long. Per germline, CDR1 SGHTA and CDR2 FQGTGA. CDR3 DNA: TGTGCCAGCAGCCCTAGCGGGGGAGGCGTTGAGCAGTTCTTC. This codes for CASSPSGGGVEQFF.

The chain employs TRBV11-3 and TRBJ1-6; 9 nucleotides agree with TRBD1. Germline V gene data show CDR1 as SGHNT and CDR2 as YENEEA. The CDR3 sequence is 13 residues long. The trim removed 5 bases at V and 9 bases at J, leaving 2 bases unmatched. In nucleotides, the CDR3 is TGTGCCAGCAGCCGGGACAGGGTTTCACCCCTCCACTTT. Its translation: CASSRDRVSPLHF. Full variable domain (remainder filled in from reference TRBV11-3 and TRBJ1-6): EAGVVQSPRYKIIEKKQPVAFWCNPISGHNTLYWYLQNLGQGPELLIRYENEEAVDDSQLPKDRFSAERLKGVDSTLKIQPAELGDSAVYLCASSRDRVSPLHFGNGTRLTVT.

This clone was detected only once. The chain combines TRBV7-2 with TRBJ2-1, with D perhaps TRBD2 (6 bases). The germline gives CDR1 SGHTA, CDR2 FQGNSA. CDR3 length equals 17 residues. With 2 bases removed from V and 10 bases from J, the gap between germline ends came to 24 bases. The CDR3 sequence: CASSLLLGALAAKEQFF. In nucleotides, the CDR3 is TGTGCCAGCAGCTTACTTCTAGGGGCACTAGCCGCCAAGGAGCAGTTCTTC.

The CDR3 sequence: CASSAQGSYQPQHF. CDR3 in DNA: TGTGCCAGCAGTGCCCAGGGAAGTTATCAGCCCCAGCATTTT. The chain recombines TRBV25-1 with TRBJ1-5; the D gene is possibly TRBD1 (5 bases). Germline loops: CDR1 MGHDK, CDR2 SYGVNS. The CDR3 has 14 amino acids. V was shortened by 4 bases and J by 5 bases, with 12 bases between the two germline ends.

V and J are TRBV14 and TRBJ2-7; D might be TRBD1 (5 bases). CDR1 and CDR2 from the germline V gene are SGHDN and FVKESK. V dropped 8 bases and J dropped 2 bases, with 16 bases sitting between them. CDR3 size: 14 residues. CDR3 nucleotides: TGTGCCAGCCAAGACAGCTATAATACCTACGAGCAGTACTTC. Translation: CASQDSYNTYEQYF.

The chain links TRBV7-9 to TRBJ1-4; D is ambiguous. Germline V CDR1 and CDR2: SEHNR, FQNEAQ (reference sequence). Trimming removed 5 bases from V and 8 bases from J, with 18 bases in between. The CDR3 is made up of 15 amino acids. CDR3: CASSPTALPLEKLFF. CDR3 sequence (DNA): TGTGCCAGCAGCCCTACAGCCCTACCCTTGGAAAAACTGTTTTTT.